This T cell receptor beta chain was retrieved from a study of CD8 T cells in ankylosing spondylitis. Study-wide results and caveats: A motif in TCR beta, a set of about 8 highly homologous variants, appeared characteristic of ankylosing spondylitis blood.

In its sample, this clonotype was seen a few times. Its cognate antigen is unknown. The authors made TCR beta libraries by quantitative 5'-RACE with molecular barcodes. TCRdb independently ran MiXCR on the 5' RACE reads; one entry per CDR3 protein. The table has around 770,000 distinct CDR3 sequences, roughly 20% seen once. V lost 1 base to trimming and J lost 0 bases, with 11 bases between them. The CDR3 covers 16 residues. The V gene's germline CDR1 is MGHDK and CDR2 SYGVNS. This TCR derives from a male donor with ankylosing spondylitis. Sequencing used blood, either unsorted or a sorted T cell fraction (not recorded which). This rearrangement joins TRBV25-1 to TRBJ2-3, with D perhaps being TRBD1 or TRBD2 (6 bases each). The CDR3 loop is CASSELGGLSTDTQYF. The DNA for the CDR3 is TGTGCCAGCAGTGAATTGGGGGGCCTCAGCACAGATACGCAGTATTTT.